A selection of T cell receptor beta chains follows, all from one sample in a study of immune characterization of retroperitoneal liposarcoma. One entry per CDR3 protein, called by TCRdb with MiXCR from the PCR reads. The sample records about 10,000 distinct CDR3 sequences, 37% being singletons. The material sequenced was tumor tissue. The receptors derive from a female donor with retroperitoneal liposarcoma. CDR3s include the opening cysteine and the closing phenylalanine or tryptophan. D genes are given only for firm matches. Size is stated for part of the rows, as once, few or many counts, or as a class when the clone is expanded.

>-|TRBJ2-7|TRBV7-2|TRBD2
TGTGCCAGCAGCATCGGGGGGAGCCTCTACGAGCAGTACTTC
CASSIGGSLYEQYF
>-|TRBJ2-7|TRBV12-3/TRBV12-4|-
TGTGCCAGCACCTTCCGGACCCGAGGGATTAGCTCCTACAATGAGCAGTACTTC
CASTFRTRGISSYNEQYF
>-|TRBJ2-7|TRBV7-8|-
TGTGCCAGCAGCCGCCAACTAGGGTTCTACGAGCAGTACTTC
CASSRQLGFYEQYF
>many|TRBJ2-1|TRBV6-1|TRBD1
TGTGCCAGCAACGGACAGGGGCTGAAGACCCAGTTCTTC
CASNGQGLKTQFF
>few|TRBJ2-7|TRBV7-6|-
TGTGCCAGCAGCTTAAGCGGGTCTAGTTATGAGCAGTACTTC
CASSLSGSSYEQYF
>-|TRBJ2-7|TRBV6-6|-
TGTGCCAGCAGTTACCGGGGGACGGCCTACGAGCAGTACTTC
CASSYRGTAYEQYF
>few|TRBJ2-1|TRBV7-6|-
TGTGCCAGCAGCCCGCGCACGGGGAACTACGAGCAGTTCTTC
CASSPRTGNYEQFF
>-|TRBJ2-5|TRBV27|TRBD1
TGTGCCAGCAGAAAAACCCTCGGACAGGGGGGAGAGACCCAGTACTTC
CASRKTLGQGGETQYF
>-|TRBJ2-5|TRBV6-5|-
TGTGCCAGCAGTCCGCGGTGGGCCTCCCAAGAGACCCAGTACTTC
CASSPRWASQETQYF
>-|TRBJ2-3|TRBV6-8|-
TGTGCCAGCAGTAATGGAGGGGGCCTGGATACGCAGTATTTT
CASSNGGGLDTQYF
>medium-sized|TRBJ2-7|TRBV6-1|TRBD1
TGTGCCGCCACCAGGGACAGCGACTTCTACGAGCAGTACTTC
CAATRDSDFYEQYF
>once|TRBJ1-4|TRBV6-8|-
TGTGCCAGCAGCTTACAATACTCCGGGGCAACTAATGAAAAACTGTTTTTT
CASSLQYSGATNEKLFF
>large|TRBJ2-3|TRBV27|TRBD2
TGTGCCAGCAGTACATCCTGGTCTAGCGGGAGTATGTATACGCAGTATTTT
CASSTSWSSGSMYTQYF
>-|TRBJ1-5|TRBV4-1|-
TGCGCCAGCAGCCAAGGAACAGGCCGGGGCCAGCCCCAGCATTTT
CASSQGTGRGQPQHF
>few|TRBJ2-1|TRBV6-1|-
TGTGCCAGCAGTAGCGGGACAGCAGCCTACGAGCAGTTCTTC
CASSSGTAAYEQFF
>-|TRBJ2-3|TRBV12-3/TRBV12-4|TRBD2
TGTGCCAGCAGTTGGGGACTAGCGGGAAAGGGTACGCAGTATTTT
CASSWGLAGKGTQYF
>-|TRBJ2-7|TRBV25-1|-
TGTGCCAGCCTTAGCGGAGGCGCCGAGCAGTACTTC
CASLSGGAEQYF
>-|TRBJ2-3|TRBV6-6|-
TGTGCCAGCAGCCGGGACCCAAGAGGAAGCACAGATACGCAGTATTTT
CASSRDPRGSTDTQYF
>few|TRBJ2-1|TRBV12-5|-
TGTGCTAGTGGTTTGGCCACAGGGACGGGGGTAGACAATGAGCAGTTCTTC
CASGLATGTGVDNEQFF
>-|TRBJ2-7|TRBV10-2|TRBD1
TGCGCCACCACGACTAGGCAGGGGGCGTACGAGCAGTACTTC
CATTTRQGAYEQYF
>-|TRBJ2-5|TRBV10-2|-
TGCGCCAGCAGGTTTGGCGGTCCGGAGACCCAGTACTTC
CASRFGGPETQYF
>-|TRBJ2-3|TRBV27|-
TGTGCCAGCAGTCTTGGCGGGATTAGCACAGATACGCAGTATTTT
CASSLGGISTDTQYF
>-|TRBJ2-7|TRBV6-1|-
TGTGCCAGCCTGGCGGGGAGACCCTACGAGCAGTACTTC
CASLAGRPYEQYF
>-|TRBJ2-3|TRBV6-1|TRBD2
TGTGCCAGCTCCCGACTAGCGGGGGGGGGCACAGATACGCAGTATTTT
CASSRLAGGGTDTQYF
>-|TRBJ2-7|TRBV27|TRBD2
TGTGCCAGCAGTCCCGGGACTAGCGGGAGGTTTGAGCAGTACTTC
CASSPGTSGRFEQYF
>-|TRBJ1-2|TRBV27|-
TGTGCCAGCATGTCCCGTGACGGCTACACCTTC
CASMSRDGYTF
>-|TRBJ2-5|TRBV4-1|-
TGCGCCAGCAGCCACTCGGGACTTCTCCAGGAGACCCAGTACTTC
CASSHSGLLQETQYF
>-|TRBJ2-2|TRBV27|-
TGTGCCAGCAGTATGGGGACCGGGGAGCTGTTTTTT
CASSMGTGELFF
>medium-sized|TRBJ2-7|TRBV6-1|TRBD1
TGTGCCAGCAGTGAAGAAGGCCATAGACAGGGGATGGACGAGCAGTACTTC
CASSEEGHRQGMDEQYF
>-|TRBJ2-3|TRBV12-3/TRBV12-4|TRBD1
TGTGCCAGCAGTTCCACCGGGACAGGGGGCTTGGGGGGCACAGATACGCAGTATTTT
CASSSTGTGGLGGTDTQYF
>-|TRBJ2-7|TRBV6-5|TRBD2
TGTGCCAGCAGTTACAGGGGAGGGAGGGGTGTCTACGAGCAGTACTTC
CASSYRGGRGVYEQYF
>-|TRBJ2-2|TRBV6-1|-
TGTGCCAGCATATTGACCGCGAACACCGGGGAGCTGTTTTTT
CASILTANTGELFF
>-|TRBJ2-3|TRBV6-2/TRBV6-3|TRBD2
TGTGCCAGCAGTGAGACTAGCGGGAAAAGAGATACGCAGTATTTT
CASSETSGKRDTQYF
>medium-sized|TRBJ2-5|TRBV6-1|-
TGTGCCAGCAGTCACGATGGAGAGACCCAGTACTTC
CASSHDGETQYF
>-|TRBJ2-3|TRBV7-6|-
TGTGCCAGCAGCCCCGAAGGGGCGGGGGCCTCAGATACGCAGTATTTT
CASSPEGAGASDTQYF
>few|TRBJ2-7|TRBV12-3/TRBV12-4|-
TGTGCCAGCGGCTATACAGGGCTCGAGCAGTACTTC
CASGYTGLEQYF
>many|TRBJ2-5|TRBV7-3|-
TGTGCCAGCAGCTGGTTAGGTCAACAGGGAGAGACCCAGTACTTC
CASSWLGQQGETQYF
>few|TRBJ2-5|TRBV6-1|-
TGTGCCAGCAGTCTCTATCAAGAGACCCAGTACTTC
CASSLYQETQYF
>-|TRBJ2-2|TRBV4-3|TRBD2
TGCGCCAGCACCCAGAGACTAGCGGGGAACACCGGGGAGCTGTTTTTT
CASTQRLAGNTGELFF
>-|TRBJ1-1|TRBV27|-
TGTGCCAGCAGTTGGTCCTATGTGGTTGGGAACACTGAAGCTTTCTTT
CASSWSYVVGNTEAFF
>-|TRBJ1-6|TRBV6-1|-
TGTGCCAGCAGCGCCTGGGGGACTAGAAATTCACCCCTCCACTTT
CASSAWGTRNSPLHF
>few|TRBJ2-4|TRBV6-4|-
TGTGCCAGCAGTGTCGGGCTAGAGGGGTACAATGAGCAGTACTTC
CASSVGLEGYNEQYF
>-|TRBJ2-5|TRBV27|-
TGTGCCAGCAGTTTAGGGTTCGGGGGTAACGAAGAGACCCAGTACTTC
CASSLGFGGNEETQYF
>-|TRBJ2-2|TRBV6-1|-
TGTGCCAGCAAAGAAGACCGGAGGACGAGCGGGGAGCTGTTTTTT
CASKEDRRTSGELFF
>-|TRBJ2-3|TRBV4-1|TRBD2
TGTGCCAGCAGCCAAGCGGGACTCCGCCCGGAGCAGTATTTT
CASSQAGLRPEQYF